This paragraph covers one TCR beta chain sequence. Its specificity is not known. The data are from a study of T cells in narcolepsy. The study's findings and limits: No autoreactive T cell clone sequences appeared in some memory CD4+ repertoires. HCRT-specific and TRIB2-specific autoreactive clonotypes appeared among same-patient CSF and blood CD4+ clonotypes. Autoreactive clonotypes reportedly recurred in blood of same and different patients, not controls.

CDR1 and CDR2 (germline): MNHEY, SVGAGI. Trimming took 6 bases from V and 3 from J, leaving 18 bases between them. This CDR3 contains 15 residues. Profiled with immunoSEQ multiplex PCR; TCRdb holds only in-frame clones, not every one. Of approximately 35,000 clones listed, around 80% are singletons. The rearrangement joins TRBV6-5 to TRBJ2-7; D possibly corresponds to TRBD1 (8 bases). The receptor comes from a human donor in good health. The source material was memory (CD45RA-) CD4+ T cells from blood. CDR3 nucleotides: TGTGCCAGCAGGGGGGGGGCAGGGGGCGGCTACGAGCAGTACTTC. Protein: CASRGGAGGGYEQYF.